These 28 T cell receptor beta chains share one sample of origin, sequenced in a study of tumor-infiltrating lymphocytes in primary liver carcinoma. The template, 500 ng total RNA, yielded TCR beta cDNA made with a constant-region primer. Each TCR beta library was derived from three nested multiplex PCR rounds that employed slightly modified ARM-PCR. Primers for the first two PCR rounds were TRBV1-TRBV30 forward primers and a C-beta reverse primer (approximately 10 cycles per round). TCRdb passed the multiplex PCR reads through MiXCR, listing each CDR3 protein once. This table has roughly 22,000 distinct CDR3 sequences, around 84% appearing once. Co-extraction of RNA and DNA was performed on about 18-30 mg of unsorted bulk tissue. What was sequenced was liver tumor tissue from sampling region 2. Subset specified: tumor region T2, inferior pole. The receptors were sampled from a woman aged 25 to 39 with primary liver carcinoma and hepatitis B virus infection.

For this clonotype: An end of the junction does not agree with germline; a read error may underlie this. The chain links TRBV5-1 to TRBJ1-3; no firm D call. This CDR3 spans 17 amino acids. Germline CDR1 reads SGHRS; CDR2 reads YFSETQ. Here the CDR3 reads CDSSITTVTLSGNTIYF. In DNA form, the CDR3 reads TGCGACAGCAGCATCACGACCGTGACCCTCTCTGGAAACACTATATATTTT.

At least ten counts were recorded for this clonotype. The rearrangement uses TRBV19 and TRBJ1-1; 7 bases agree with TRBD1. CDR3 length equals 13 residues. Germline CDR1 and CDR2: LNHDA and SQIVND (reference sequence). The ends lost 4 bases at V and 11 bases at J; junction bases unmatched: 10. In DNA form, the CDR3 reads TGTGCCAGTAGTACCGGGACAGCCTTGGGGGCTTTCTTT. It is translated as CASSTGTALGAFF.

Comment on this clonotype: No conserved phenylalanine or tryptophan ends this CDR3, so it is likely a read error. J is TRBJ2-1 and V is TRBV11-3; 7 bases line up with TRBD2. The better agreement between TRBJ2-7 and the DNA end casts doubt on the J call. The germline gives CDR1 SGHNT, CDR2 YENEEA. This CDR3 is 16 amino acids long. The CDR3 reads CTSSFLADISYNEQYL. The CDR3 DNA is TGTACCAGCAGCTTCCTAGCGGATATATCCTACAATGAGCAGTACCTC.

V gene TRBV6-5 combines with J gene TRBJ2-5; D is undetermined. The CDR3 consists of 13 residues. V lost 5 bases and J 8 bases, leaving 15 bases between the germline ends. CDR1 is MNHEY and CDR2 is SVGAGI in the germline V gene. The chain's CDR3 is CASSTDKRLTQYF. The CDR3 bases are TGTGCCAGCAGTACCGACAAGAGGCTTACCCAGTACTTC.

This chain uses TRBV28 with TRBJ2-1; TRBD2 matches 10 bases. J was trimmed by 6 bases and V by 4 bases; bases with no gene match: 21. The CDR3 runs to 20 residues. Germline loops: CDR1 MDHEN, CDR2 SYDVKM. CDR3 bases: TGTGCCAGCAGTTCACACTCTTCGGTTTTAGCGGGAGGCAGCCCCAATGAGCAGTTCTTC. Its translation is CASSSHSSVLAGGSPNEQFF.

The table lists this clonotype with a count of one. One end of the junction is discordant with germline, which a read error may explain. The chain is built from TRBV28 and TRBJ1-1, with 8 positions matching TRBD1. Germline CDR1 is MDHEN and CDR2 is SYDVKM. The CDR3 runs 16 residues. For the CDR3, the DNA is TGTGCTAGCAGTACGATAGCCCTGGACAGGGAAGATGAAGCTTTCTTT. Protein: CASSTIALDREDEAFF. Full variable domain (missing parts from reference TRBV28 and TRBJ1-1): DVKVTQSSRYLVKRTGEKVFLECVQDMDHENMFWYRQDPGLGLRLIYFSYDVKMKEKGDIPEGYSVSREKKERFSLILESASTNQTSMYLCASSTIALDREDEAFFGQGTRLTVV.

With respect to this clonotype: The junction and the germline gene differ at one end; a read error may be behind it. This CDR3 is CVSSFTGGTGELCF. DNA of the CDR3: TGTGTCAGCAGCTTTACAGGGGGCACCGGGGAGCTGTGTTTT. The chain links TRBV7-9 to TRBJ2-2, with 9 bases aligning to TRBD1. Germline V gives CDR1 SEHNR, CDR2 FQNEAQ (reference sequence). The CDR3 has 14 residues.

In the case of this clonotype: The CDR3 end shows no conserved phenylalanine or tryptophan, and so a read error is likely. The chain links TRBV10-3 to TRBJ2-1; D may be TRBD2 (5 bases). The CDR3 loop spans 14 amino acids. Germline CDR1 and CDR2: ENHRY and SYGVKD. CDR3 nucleotide sequence: TGTGTCATCAGTCCCACGGCGACCCGGGGTGAGCAGTTCCTC. The encoded protein is CVISPTATRGEQFL.

The genes are TRBV6-5 and TRBJ2-7; 8 bases match TRBD2. The CDR3 is 16 residues long. CDR1 is MNHEY and CDR2 is SVGAGI in the germline V gene. The CDR3 spells CISSYRVAGWGYEQYF. CDR3 coding DNA: TGTATCAGCAGTTACAGGGTAGCGGGGTGGGGCTATGAGCAGTACTTC.

Worth noting for this clonotype: At one boundary the junction diverges from the germline segment, which might be a read error. The rearrangement uses TRBV5-5 and TRBJ1-2; no clear D. CDR3 size: 15 residues. The germline V gene has CDR1 SGHKS and CDR2 YYEKEE (reference sequence). In nucleotides, the CDR3 is TGTGCCAGCAGCTTAGTATCCGGCCCCGGGTATGACTACACCTTC. This encodes CASSLVSGPGYDYTF.

Turning to this clonotype: One junction end does not reproduce the germline sequence, and a read error may be involved. The chain couples TRBV6-2 or TRBV6-3 to TRBJ2-7, with D unresolved. The germline V gene encodes CDR1 MNHEY and CDR2 SVGEGT. There are 14 residues in the CDR3. The chain's CDR3 is CAGSLQDSPYEQYF. CDR3 DNA sequence: TGTGCCGGCAGTTTGCAGGATAGTCCCTACGAGCAGTACTTC.

About this clonotype: One end of the junction fails to match germline, which may point to a read error. The chain couples TRBV5-4 to TRBJ2-3, with 10 positions matching TRBD2. The CDR3 is 18 amino acids. Germline-derived CDR1 and CDR2 are SGHNT and YYREEE (reference sequence). The CDR3: CAGSNPASSGSRTDTQYF. The CDR3 coding sequence is TGTGCCGGCAGCAACCCGGCGTCTAGCGGGAGTCGGACAGATACGCAGTATTTT.

Note on this clonotype: This likely comes from a read error, as the CDR3 has no conserved phenylalanine or tryptophan at its end. No DNA is shown, since the ends of the CDR3 on it are uncertain; the CDR3 is the one TCRdb lists. This chain's CDR3 is CASSLNSGIDPTGRFL. The chain carries TRBV28 and TRBJ2-1; the listed D gene, TRBD1, was not tested against the DNA. Both ends counted, the CDR3 spans 16 residues. Germline V CDR1 and CDR2: MDHEN, SYDVKM.

A note on this clonotype: At one of its ends the junction is not consistent with the germline gene, which may arise from a read error. This chain joins TRBV7-2 and TRBJ2-7; 9 nucleotides align to TRBD2. The CDR3 sequence is 14 residues long. In germline, CDR1 is SGHTA, CDR2 FQGNSA. The CDR3 DNA reads as TGTGCTAGCAGCTTACCTAGCGGGATTTACGAGCAGTACTTC. Amino acids: CASSLPSGIYEQYF.

Within the sample, this clonotype is medium-sized (0.01 to 0.1%). The gene calls are TRBV28 and TRBJ2-1, with unresolved D. CDR3 length: 11 amino acids. V gave up 3 bases and J gave up 9 bases, with 6 bases separating them. Germline lookup yields CDR1 MDHEN and CDR2 SYDVKM. The CDR3 DNA follows: TGTGCCAGCAGTTTTTTTGGTGAGCAGTTCTTC. Protein product: CASSFFGEQFF.

The count of this clonotype is one. One end of the junction does not line up with germline, which may come from a read error. The chain combines TRBV11-2 with TRBJ1-1; 8 bases are shared with TRBD1. The germline CDR1 and CDR2 sequences are SGHAT and FQNNGV. The CDR3 contains 20 residues. CDR3 nucleotides: TGTGCAAGCAGCGTTCGGGACAGGAGGCGCAAGAGGTGGAGTAACACTGAAGCTTTCTTT. This translates into CASSVRDRRRKRWSNTEAFF.

Turning to this clonotype: The junction departs from germline at one end; a sequencing error may be responsible. This rearrangement joins TRBV7-9 to TRBJ2-5, with D perhaps matching TRBD2 (5 bases). In germline, CDR1 is SEHNR, CDR2 FQNEAQ (reference sequence). CDR3 length: 11 amino acids. The CDR3 spells CASIFRETQYF. The DNA for the CDR3 is TGTGCCAGCATATTTAGGGAGACTCAGTACTTC.

A word on this clonotype: The missing conserved phenylalanine or tryptophan at the end of this CDR3 makes a read error likely. The gene calls are TRBV4-3 and TRBJ2-3; 7 nucleotides agree with TRBD1. This CDR3 has 18 amino acids. Per germline, CDR1 LGHNA and CDR2 YSLEER. The ends lost 0 bases at V and 2 bases at J; junction bases unmatched: 11. The CDR3 nucleotides read TGCGCCAGCAGCCAAGATGCAGGGACAGATATACTCACAGATACGCAGTATTTA. It is translated as CASSQDAGTDILTDTQYL.

At least ten counts were recorded for this clonotype. CDR3: CATSDNSGRADTQYF. The DNA of the CDR3 is TGTGCCACCAGTGACAACAGCGGGAGAGCAGATACGCAGTATTTT. The gene calls are TRBV24-1 and TRBJ2-3; 8 bases agree with TRBD2. After removal of 4 bases from V and 4 bases from J, the junction contained 6 bases not matched to a gene. The CDR3 is 15 residues long. The germline gives CDR1 KGHDR, CDR2 SFDVKD.

Note on this clonotype: At one end the junction does not follow the germline gene, possibly because of a read error. The chain joins TRBV4-3 to TRBJ2-1; 9 bases line up with TRBD2. Germline CDR1 LGHNA, CDR2 YSLEER. The CDR3 has 16 residues. This CDR3 is CAGSQKVAGARDDQFF. CDR3 nucleotide sequence: TGCGCCGGCAGCCAAAAAGTAGCGGGAGCCAGAGATGATCAGTTCTTC.

A remark on this clonotype: The germline gene is not matched at one end of the junction; a read error may be the cause. The gene calls are TRBV28 and TRBJ1-2; TRBD1 aligns across 11 bases. Germline values: CDR1 MDHEN, CDR2 SYDVKM. The CDR3 is made up of 15 amino acids. This CDR3 is CVSIQGQGANHGYTF. Here the CDR3 DNA reads TGTGTCAGCATCCAAGGACAGGGGGCTAACCATGGCTACACTTTC.

Notes on this clonotype: A read error may produce the germline difference seen at one junction end. The chain links TRBV6-1 to TRBJ2-2; D is possibly TRBD1 or TRBD2 (6 bases each). The CDR3 consists of 19 residues. Germline CDR1 reads MNHNS; CDR2 reads SASEGT. CDR3 protein: CDSSETFPGGAANTRELFF. As DNA, the CDR3 is TGTGACAGCAGTGAAACCTTTCCCGGGGGCGCCGCGAACACCCGGGAGCTGTTTTTT.

Points on this clonotype: An end of the junction does not agree with germline; a read error may underlie this. The chain combines TRBV12-3 or TRBV12-4 with TRBJ2-1, with D possibly matching TRBD2 (5 bases). The CDR3 extends over 15 amino acids. CDR3 in DNA: TGTGGCAGCAGCCTGTCCGAGACTGGCGGACTTGAGCAATTCTTC. Translated: CGSSLSETGGLEQFF.

For this clonotype: This may be a read error, as it is one base from a much larger clone. J is TRBJ2-2 and V is TRBV20-1; 9 positions match TRBD1. CDR3 size: 15 residues. Germline assignment: CDR1 DFQATT and CDR2 SNEGSKA (reference sequence). The CDR3 DNA follows: TGCAGTGCTAGAGGGACAGGGGACGCAGGCCGGGAGCCGTTTTTT. Residues: CSARGTGDAGREPFF.

With regard to this clonotype: The junction departs from the called germline gene at one end, perhaps through a read error. The rearrangement joins TRBV4-3 to TRBJ1-6; D unresolved. The CDR3 runs 13 residues. Germline CDR1 is LGHNA and CDR2 is YSLEER. CDR3 loop: CASSHGKASPIHF. As DNA, the CDR3 is TGCGCCAGCAGCCATGGAAAGGCTTCACCCATCCACTTC.

This chain links TRBV11-1 with TRBJ2-7; D is possibly TRBD2 (5 bases). The CDR3 is made up of 14 amino acids. V was shortened by 10 bases and J by 0 bases, with 16 bases between the two germline ends. Germline V gene sequence: CDR1 SGHAT, CDR2 FQDESV (reference sequence). The CDR3 DNA reads as TGTGCCACAAGTTTAGCGACGGCCTCCTACGAGCAGTACTTC. Amino acid sequence: CATSLATASYEQYF.

As regards this clonotype: Without the conserved terminal phenylalanine or tryptophan, this CDR3 likely stems from a read error. The rearrangement uses TRBV7-9 and TRBJ1-4; D is perhaps TRBD1 (5 bases). The CDR3 has 16 amino acids. V dropped 2 bases and J dropped 8 bases, with 18 bases sitting between them. Germline V gives CDR1 SEHNR, CDR2 FQNEAQ (reference sequence). The CDR3 DNA sequence: TGTGCCAGCAGCTTAAAAAGGGGCGAATTCTTCGAAAAACTGTTTCTT. This codes for CASSLKRGEFFEKLFL.

Points on this clonotype: An end of the junction does not agree with germline; a read error may underlie this. The J gene is TRBJ2-7, the V gene TRBV7-9, with D uncertain. Germline CDR1 is SEHNR and CDR2 is FQNEAQ (reference sequence). The CDR3 is 12 residues long. The CDR3, as DNA: TGCGCCAGCAGCTTAGTTCCCAACAAGCAGTACTTC. Amino acid sequence: CASSLVPNKQYF.